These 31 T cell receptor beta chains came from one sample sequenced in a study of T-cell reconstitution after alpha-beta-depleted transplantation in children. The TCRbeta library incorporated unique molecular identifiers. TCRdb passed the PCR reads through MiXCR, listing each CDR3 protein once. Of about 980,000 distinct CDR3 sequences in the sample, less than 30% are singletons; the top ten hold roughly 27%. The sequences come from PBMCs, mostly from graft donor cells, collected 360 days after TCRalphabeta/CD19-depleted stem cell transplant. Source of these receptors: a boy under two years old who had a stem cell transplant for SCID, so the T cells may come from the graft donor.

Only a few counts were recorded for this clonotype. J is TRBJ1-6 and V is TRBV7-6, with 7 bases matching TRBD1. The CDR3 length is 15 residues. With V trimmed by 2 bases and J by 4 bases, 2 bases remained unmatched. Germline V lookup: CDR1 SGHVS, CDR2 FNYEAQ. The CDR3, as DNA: TGTGCCAGCAGCTTATCGGGACAGTATAATTCACCCCTCCACTTT. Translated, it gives CASSLSGQYNSPLHF.

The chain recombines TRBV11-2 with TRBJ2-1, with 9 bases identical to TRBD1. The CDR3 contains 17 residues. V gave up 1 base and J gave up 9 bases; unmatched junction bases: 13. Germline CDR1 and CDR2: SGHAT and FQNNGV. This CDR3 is CASSLGGGQGAVSEQFF. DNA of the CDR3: TGTGCCAGCAGCTTAGGCGGGGGACAGGGCGCCGTCTCTGAGCAGTTCTTC.

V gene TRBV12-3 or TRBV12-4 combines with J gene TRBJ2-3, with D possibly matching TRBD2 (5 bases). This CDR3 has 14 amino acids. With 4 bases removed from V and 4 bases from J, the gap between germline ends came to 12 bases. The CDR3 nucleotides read TGTGCCAGCAGTTCGGGCGGGCCCCCAGATACGCAGTATTTT. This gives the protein CASSSGGPPDTQYF.

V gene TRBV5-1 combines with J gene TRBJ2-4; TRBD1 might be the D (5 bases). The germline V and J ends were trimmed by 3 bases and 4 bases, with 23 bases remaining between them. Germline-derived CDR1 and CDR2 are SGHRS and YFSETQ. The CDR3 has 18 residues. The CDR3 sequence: CASSWTPTYDVKKNIQYF. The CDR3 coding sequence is TGCGCCAGCAGCTGGACACCCACATACGACGTTAAAAAAAACATTCAGTACTTC.

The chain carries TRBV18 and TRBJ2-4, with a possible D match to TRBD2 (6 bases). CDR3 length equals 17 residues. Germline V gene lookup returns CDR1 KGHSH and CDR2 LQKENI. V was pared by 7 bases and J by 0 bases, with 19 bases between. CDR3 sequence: CASYRQGLSVAKNIQYF. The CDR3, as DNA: TGTGCCAGCTACAGGCAGGGACTCTCTGTAGCCAAAAACATTCAGTACTTC.

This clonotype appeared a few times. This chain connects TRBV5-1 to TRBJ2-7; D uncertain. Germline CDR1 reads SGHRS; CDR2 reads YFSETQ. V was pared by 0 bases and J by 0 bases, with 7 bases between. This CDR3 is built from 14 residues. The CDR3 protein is CASSLADLSYEQYF. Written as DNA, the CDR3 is TGCGCCAGCAGCTTGGCGGACCTCTCCTACGAGCAGTACTTC.

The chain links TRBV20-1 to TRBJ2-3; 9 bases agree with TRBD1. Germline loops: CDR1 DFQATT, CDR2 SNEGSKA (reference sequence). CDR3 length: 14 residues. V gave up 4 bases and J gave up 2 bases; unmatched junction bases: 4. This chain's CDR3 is CSAMTGGFTDTQYF. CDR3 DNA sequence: TGCAGTGCTATGACAGGGGGTTTCACAGATACGCAGTATTTT.

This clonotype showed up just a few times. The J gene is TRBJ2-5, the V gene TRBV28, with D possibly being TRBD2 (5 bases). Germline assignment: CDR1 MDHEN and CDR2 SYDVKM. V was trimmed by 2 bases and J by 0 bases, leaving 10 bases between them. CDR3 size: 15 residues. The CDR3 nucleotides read TGTGCCAGCAGTTTAGAAGGACTGTACCAAGAGACCCAGTACTTC. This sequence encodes CASSLEGLYQETQYF.

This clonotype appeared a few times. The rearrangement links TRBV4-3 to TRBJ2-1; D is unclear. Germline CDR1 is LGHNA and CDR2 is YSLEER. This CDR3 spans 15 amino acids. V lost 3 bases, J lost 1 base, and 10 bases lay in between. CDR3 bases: TGCGCCAGCAGCCAGTACAGTGATTCCTACAATGAGCAGTTCTTC. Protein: CASSQYSDSYNEQFF.

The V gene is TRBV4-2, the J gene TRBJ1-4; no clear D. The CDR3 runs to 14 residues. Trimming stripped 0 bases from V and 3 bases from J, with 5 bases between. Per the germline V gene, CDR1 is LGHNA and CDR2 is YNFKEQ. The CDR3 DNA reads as TGTGCCAGCAGCCAAGAAGGACCTAATGAAAAACTGTTTTTT. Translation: CASSQEGPNEKLFF.

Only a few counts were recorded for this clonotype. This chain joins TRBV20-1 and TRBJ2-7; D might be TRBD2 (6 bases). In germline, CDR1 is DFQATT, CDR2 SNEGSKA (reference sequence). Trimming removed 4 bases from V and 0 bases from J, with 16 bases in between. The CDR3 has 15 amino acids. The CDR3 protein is CSAKSYDGSSYEQYF. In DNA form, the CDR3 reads TGCAGTGCTAAGTCCTATGACGGGAGCTCCTACGAGCAGTACTTC.

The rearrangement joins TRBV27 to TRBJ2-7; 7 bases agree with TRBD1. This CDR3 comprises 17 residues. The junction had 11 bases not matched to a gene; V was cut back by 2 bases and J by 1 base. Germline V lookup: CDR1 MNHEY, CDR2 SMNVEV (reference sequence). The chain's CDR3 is CASSLGGRQGRSYEQYF. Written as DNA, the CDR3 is TGTGCCAGCAGTTTAGGAGGTAGACAGGGTCGATCCTACGAGCAGTACTTC.

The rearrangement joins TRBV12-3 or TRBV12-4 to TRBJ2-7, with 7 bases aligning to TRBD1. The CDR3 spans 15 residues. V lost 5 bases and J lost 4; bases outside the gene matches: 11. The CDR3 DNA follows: TGTGCCAGCAGTCCTGTGACAGGGCAGAAATACGAGCAGTACTTC. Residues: CASSPVTGQKYEQYF.

CDR3 protein: CASSYGRYNYGYTF. The CDR3 DNA is TGTGCCAGCAGTTACGGCCGCTATAACTATGGCTACACCTTC. The genes are TRBV6-5 and TRBJ1-2; the D is unclear. Germline CDR1 and CDR2: MNHEY and SVGAGI. Trimming stripped 2 bases from V and 1 base from J, with 8 bases between. The CDR3 runs to 14 residues.

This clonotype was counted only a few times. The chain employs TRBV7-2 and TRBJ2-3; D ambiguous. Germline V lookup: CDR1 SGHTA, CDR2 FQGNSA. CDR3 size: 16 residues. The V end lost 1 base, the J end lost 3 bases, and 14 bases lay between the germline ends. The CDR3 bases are TGTGCCAGCAGCTTAGGAGGCGCGGTGAGGACAGATACGCAGTATTTT. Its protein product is CASSLGGAVRTDTQYF.

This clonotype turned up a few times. The CDR3 DNA sequence: TGTGCCTGGAGGGAACAGATGGAAGCTTTCTTT. Protein: CAWREQMEAFF. V gene TRBV30 combines with J gene TRBJ1-1; no firm D call. The CDR3 sequence is 11 residues long. Germline V gives CDR1 GTSNPN, CDR2 SVGIG (reference sequence). V dropped 3 bases and J dropped 8 bases, with 10 bases sitting between them. Full variable domain (remainder filled in from reference TRBV30 and TRBJ1-1): SQTIHQWPATLVQPVGSPLSLECTVEGTSNPNLYWYRQAAGRGLQLLFYSVGIGQISSEVPQNLSASRPQDRQFILSSKKLLLSDSGFYLCAWREQMEAFFGQGTRLTVV.

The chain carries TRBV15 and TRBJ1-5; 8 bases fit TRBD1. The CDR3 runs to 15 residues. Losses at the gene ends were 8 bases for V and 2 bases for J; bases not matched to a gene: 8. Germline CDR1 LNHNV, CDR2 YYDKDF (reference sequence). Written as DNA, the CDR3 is TGTGCCACCGGACAGGGAGTGAGTGGCAATCAGCCCCAGCATTTT. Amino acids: CATGQGVSGNQPQHF. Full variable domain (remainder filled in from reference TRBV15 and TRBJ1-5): DAMVIQNPRYQVTQFGKPVTLSCSQTLNHNVMYWYQQKSSQAPKLLFHYYDKDFNNEADTPDNFQSRRPNTSFCFLDIRSPGLGDTAMYLCATGQGVSGNQPQHFGDGTRLSIL.

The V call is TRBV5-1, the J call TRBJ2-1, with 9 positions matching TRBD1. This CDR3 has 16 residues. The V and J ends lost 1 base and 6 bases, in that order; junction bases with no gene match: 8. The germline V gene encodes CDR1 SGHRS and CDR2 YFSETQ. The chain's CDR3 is CASSLTSTGGSNEQFF. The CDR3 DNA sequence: TGCGCCAGCAGCTTGACTTCAACAGGGGGCTCCAATGAGCAGTTCTTC.

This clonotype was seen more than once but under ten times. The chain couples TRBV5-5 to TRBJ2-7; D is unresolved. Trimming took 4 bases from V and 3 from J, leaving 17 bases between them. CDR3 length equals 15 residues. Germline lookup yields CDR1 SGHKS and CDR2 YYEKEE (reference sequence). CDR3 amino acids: CASSQSPLGIYEQYF. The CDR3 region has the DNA TGTGCCAGCAGCCAATCGCCCCTGGGGATCTACGAGCAGTACTTC.

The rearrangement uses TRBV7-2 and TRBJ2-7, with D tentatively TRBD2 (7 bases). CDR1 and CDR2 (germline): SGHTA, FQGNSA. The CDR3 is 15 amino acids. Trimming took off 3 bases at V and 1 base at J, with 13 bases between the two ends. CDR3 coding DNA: TGTGCCAGCAGCTTCGGTAGGGGGGGGTCCTACGAGCAGTACTTC. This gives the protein CASSFGRGGSYEQYF. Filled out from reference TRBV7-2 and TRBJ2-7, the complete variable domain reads GAGVSQSPSNKVTEKGKDVELRCDPISGHTALYWYRQSLGQGLEFLIYFQGNSAPDKSGLPSDRFSAERTGGSVSTLTIQRTQQEDSAVYLCASSFGRGGSYEQYFGPGTRLTVT.

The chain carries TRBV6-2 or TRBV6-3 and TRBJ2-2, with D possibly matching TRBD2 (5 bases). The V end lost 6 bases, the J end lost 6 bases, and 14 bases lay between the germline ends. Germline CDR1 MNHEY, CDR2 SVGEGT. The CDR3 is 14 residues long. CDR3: CASSPRRRAGELFF. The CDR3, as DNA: TGTGCCAGCAGCCCCCGGAGGCGGGCCGGGGAGCTGTTTTTT.

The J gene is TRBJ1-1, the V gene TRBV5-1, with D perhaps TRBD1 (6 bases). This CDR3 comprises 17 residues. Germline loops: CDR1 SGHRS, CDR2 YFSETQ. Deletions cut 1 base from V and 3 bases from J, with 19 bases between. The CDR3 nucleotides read TGCGCCAGCAGCTTGCGTCTATTTCCAGGGGCTTACACTGAAGCTTTCTTT. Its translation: CASSLRLFPGAYTEAFF.

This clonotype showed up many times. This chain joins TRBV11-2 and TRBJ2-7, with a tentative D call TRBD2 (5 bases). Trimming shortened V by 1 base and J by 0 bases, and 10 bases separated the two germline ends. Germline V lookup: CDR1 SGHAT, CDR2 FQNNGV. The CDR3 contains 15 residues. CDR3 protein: CASSLVLGSSYEQYF. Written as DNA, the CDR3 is TGTGCCAGCAGCTTAGTCCTGGGGAGCTCCTACGAGCAGTACTTC.

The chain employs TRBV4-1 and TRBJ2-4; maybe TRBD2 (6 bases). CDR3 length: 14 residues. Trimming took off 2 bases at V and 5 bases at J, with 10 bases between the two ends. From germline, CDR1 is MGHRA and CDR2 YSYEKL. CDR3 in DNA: TGCGCCAGCAGCCAATACGGGGAGGAAAACATTCAGTACTTC. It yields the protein CASSQYGEENIQYF.

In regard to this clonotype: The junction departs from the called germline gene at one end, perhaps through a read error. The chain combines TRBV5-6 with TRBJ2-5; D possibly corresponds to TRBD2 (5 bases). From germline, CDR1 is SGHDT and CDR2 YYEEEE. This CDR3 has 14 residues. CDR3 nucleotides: TGTGCCAGCAACTTGAGGCGGACTCAAGAGACCCAGTACTTC. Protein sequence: CASNLRRTQETQYF.

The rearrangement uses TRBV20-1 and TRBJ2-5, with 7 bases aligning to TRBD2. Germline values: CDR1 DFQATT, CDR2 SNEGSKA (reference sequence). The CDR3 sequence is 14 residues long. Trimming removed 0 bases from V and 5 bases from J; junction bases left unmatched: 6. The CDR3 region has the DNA TGCAGTGCTAGAGATGGGAGGGACGTCGAGACCCAGTACTTC. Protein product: CSARDGRDVETQYF.

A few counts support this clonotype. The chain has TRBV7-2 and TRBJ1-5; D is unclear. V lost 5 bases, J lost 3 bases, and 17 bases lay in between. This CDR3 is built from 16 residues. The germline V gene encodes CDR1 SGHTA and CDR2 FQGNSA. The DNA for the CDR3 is TGTGCCAGCAGCGTCGGACCGCAACGAAACAATCAGCCCCAGCATTTT. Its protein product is CASSVGPQRNNQPQHF.

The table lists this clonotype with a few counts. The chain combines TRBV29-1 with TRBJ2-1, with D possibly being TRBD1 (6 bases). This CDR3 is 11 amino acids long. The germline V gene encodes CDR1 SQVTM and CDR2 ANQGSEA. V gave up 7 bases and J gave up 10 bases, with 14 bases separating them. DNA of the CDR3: TGCAGCGCGGGGACAAGACCCGAGCAGTTCTTC. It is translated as CSAGTRPEQFF.

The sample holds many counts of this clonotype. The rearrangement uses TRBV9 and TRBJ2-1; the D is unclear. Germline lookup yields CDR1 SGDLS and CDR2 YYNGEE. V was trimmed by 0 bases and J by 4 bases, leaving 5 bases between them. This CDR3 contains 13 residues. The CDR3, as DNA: TGTGCCAGCAGCGTAGAGGCGTACAATGAGCAGTTCTTC. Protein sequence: CASSVEAYNEQFF.

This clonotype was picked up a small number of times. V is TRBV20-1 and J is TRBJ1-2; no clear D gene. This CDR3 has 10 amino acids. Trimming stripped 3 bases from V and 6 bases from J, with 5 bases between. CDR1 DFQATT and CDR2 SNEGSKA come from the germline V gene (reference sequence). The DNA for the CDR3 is TGCAGTGCTAGTCCCGATGGCTACACCTTC. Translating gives CSASPDGYTF.

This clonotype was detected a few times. The CDR3 loop is CASSSLSRGTVNEQFF. In nucleotides, the CDR3 is TGCGCCAGCAGCTCCCTGTCCAGGGGTACTGTCAATGAGCAGTTCTTC. The gene calls are TRBV5-1 and TRBJ2-1; possibly TRBD1 for D (6 bases). CDR1 and CDR2 from the germline V gene are SGHRS and YFSETQ. Trimming cost V 3 bases and J 6 bases, with 19 bases left between them. This CDR3 is built from 16 residues.